These T cell receptor beta chains were read from a single sample in a study of Ad26.COV2.S vaccination and SARS-CoV-2 variants. The data were produced by immunoSEQ multiplex PCR, yet TCRdb's version contains in-frame clones alone and is incomplete. The table includes roughly 460,000 clones, roughly 87% detected once. The material sequenced was peripheral blood, taken in a trial of Ad26.COV2.S vaccine versus placebo. The receptor source for this set is a person between 18 and 65 years old who received the Ad26.COV2.S COVID-19 vaccine or a placebo. The CDR3 runs from the conserved cysteine through the conserved F or W. D genes are given only for firm matches. Size is stated for part of the rows, as once, few or many counts, or as a class when the clone is expanded.

clone_size	d_call	j_call	v_call	cdr3_nt	cdr3_aa
NA	NA	TRBJ2-5	TRBV15	TGTGCCACCAGCAGAGATCAAATGGGTAGGGAGACCCAGTACTTC	CATSRDQMGRETQYF
NA	TRBD2	TRBJ2-5	TRBV6-1	TGTGCCAGCAGTGAACTAGCGGCCTCGGGGACCCAGTACTTC	CASSELAASGTQYF
NA	NA	TRBJ2-3	TRBV13	TGTGCCAGCAGCTCAACTGGCAATACGCAGTATTTT	CASSSTGNTQYF
once	TRBD1	TRBJ1-6	TRBV30	TGTGCCTATCAGACAGGGGGCTATTCACCCCTCCACTTT	CAYQTGGYSPLHF
NA	TRBD1	TRBJ1-4	TRBV24-1	TGTGCCACCAGTGATCCACAGGGGCCCAATGAAAAACTGTTTTTT	CATSDPQGPNEKLFF
NA	NA	TRBJ2-1	TRBV29-1	TGCAGCGCAGGAGCTAATGAGCAGTTCTTC	CSAGANEQFF
NA	TRBD1	TRBJ1-1	TRBV7-2	TGTGCCAGCAGCCCAAGGCCGCGGGACAGTGAAGCTTTCTTT	CASSPRPRDSEAFF
once	NA	TRBJ2-1	TRBV5-5	TGTGCCAGCAGCTTACGATTCGAGTGGGATGAGCAGTTCTTC	CASSLRFEWDEQFF
NA	NA	TRBJ1-4	TRBV5-1	TGCGCCAGCAGCTTGGATGGGGCCGATAGTGAAAAACTGTTTTTT	CASSLDGADSEKLFF
NA	TRBD1	TRBJ2-7	TRBV2	TGTGCCAGCACCGTAGACAGGGGAATTTTCTACGAGCAGTACTTC	CASTVDRGIFYEQYF
NA	NA	TRBJ1-1	TRBV2	TGTGCCAGCAGTGACCGAACCACTGAAGCTTTCTTT	CASSDRTTEAFF
few	NA	TRBJ2-5	TRBV2	TGTGCCAGCACTATATACCCCGGGGGGCGCGGGGAGACCCAGTACTTC	CASTIYPGGRGETQYF
few	NA	TRBJ1-3	TRBV5-1	TGCGCCAGCAGCTTGGCCCCCCGCTCTGGAAACACCATATATTTT	CASSLAPRSGNTIYF